This T cell receptor beta chain was captured in a study of blood T cell repertoires in COVID-19. Study overall: Samples taken during acute and convalescent COVID-19 were collected in the United States, Italy and Spain. In each case, the material was cDNA or gDNA derived from T cells, B-cell-depleted T cells, or PBMCs.

The CDR3 extends over 12 amino acids. V lost 5 bases and J 1 base, leaving 3 bases between the germline ends. Sequencing was performed with immunoSEQ multiplex PCR; in TCRdb, only in-frame clones are kept and a portion is missing. The sample consists of some 140,000 clones, approximately 87% of them appearing once. This clonotype was obtained from a man in his 70s with active COVID-19. Sequences were obtained from peripheral blood. The V call is TRBV12-3 or TRBV12-4, the J call TRBJ1-3; D gene unclear. CDR3 nucleotides: TGTGCCAGCAGTCCATCTGGAAACACCATATATTTT. It codes for CASSPSGNTIYF.